Shown below are 3 T cell receptor beta chains from a single sample sequenced in a study of control samples from healthy donors and cancer patients. Profiling relied on immunoSEQ multiplex PCR, and the TCRdb table lists in-frame clones only, not all of them. The table includes fewer than 200,000 clones, 85% to 95% detected once. The sequenced sample consisted of blood. Every receptor here comes from a man aged 30 to 39 in good health.

The chain couples TRBV18 to TRBJ1-1, with 8 nucleotides matching TRBD1. This CDR3 is built from 15 residues. V lost 5 bases to trimming and J lost 2 bases; unmatched junction nucleotides: 7. Germline V gene sequence: CDR1 KGHSH, CDR2 LQKENI. The CDR3 region has the DNA TGTGCCAGCTCAGCATGGACAGGGTCTAACACTGAAGCTTTCTTT. It specifies CASSAWTGSNTEAFF.

The chain uses TRBV28 and TRBJ1-1, with 8 bases aligning to TRBD1. The CDR3 covers 18 residues. The J segment lost 10 bases and the V segment lost 2 bases, leaving 21 bases of the junction unmatched. Per germline, CDR1 MDHEN and CDR2 SYDVKM. The CDR3 here is CASSLPPPGQVASGGAFF. Here the CDR3 DNA reads TGTGCCAGCAGTTTACCCCCCCCGGGACAGGTGGCTTCAGGTGGAGCTTTCTTT. The full variable domain, with the rest looked up from reference TRBV28 and TRBJ1-1, is DVKVTQSSRYLVKRTGEKVFLECVQDMDHENMFWYRQDPGLGLRLIYFSYDVKMKEKGDIPEGYSVSREKKERFSLILESASTNQTSMYLCASSLPPPGQVASGGAFFGQGTRLTVV.

The V call is TRBV18, the J call TRBJ2-3; 7 bases agree with TRBD1. The V segment lost 2 bases and the J segment 3 bases; nucleotides outside the gene matches: 2. CDR3 length equals 14 residues. From germline, CDR1 is KGHSH and CDR2 LQKENI. The CDR3, as DNA: TGTGCCAGCTCACCATTGGGACAGACAGATACGCAGTATTTT. Its translation is CASSPLGQTDTQYF.